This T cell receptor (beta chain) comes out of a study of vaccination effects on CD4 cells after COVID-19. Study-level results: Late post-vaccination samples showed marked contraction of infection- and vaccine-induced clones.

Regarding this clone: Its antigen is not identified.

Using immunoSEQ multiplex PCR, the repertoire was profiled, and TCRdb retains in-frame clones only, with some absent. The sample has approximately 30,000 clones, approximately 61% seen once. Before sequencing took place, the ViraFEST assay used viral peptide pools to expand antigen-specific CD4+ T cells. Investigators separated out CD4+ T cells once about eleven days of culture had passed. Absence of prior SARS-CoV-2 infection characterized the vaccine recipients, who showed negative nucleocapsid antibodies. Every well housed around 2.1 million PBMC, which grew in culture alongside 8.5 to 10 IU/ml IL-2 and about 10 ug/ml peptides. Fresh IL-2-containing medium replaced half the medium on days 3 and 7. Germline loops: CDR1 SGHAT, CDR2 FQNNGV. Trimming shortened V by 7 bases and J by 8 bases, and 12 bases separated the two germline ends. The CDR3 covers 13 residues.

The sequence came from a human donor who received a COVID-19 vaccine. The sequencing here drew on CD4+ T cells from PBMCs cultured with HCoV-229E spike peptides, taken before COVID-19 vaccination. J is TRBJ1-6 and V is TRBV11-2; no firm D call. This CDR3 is CASKLGSDSPLHF. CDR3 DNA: TGTGCCAGCAAGCTGGGGTCTGATTCACCCCTCCACTTT.